The T cell receptor (beta chain) under discussion was sequenced for a study of blood T cell repertoires in COVID-19. In the source study's methods: It was from reference gene primer amplification that nucleated cell counts were estimated. Repertoires were generated with immunoSEQ multiplex PCR, while TCRdb's copy carries only in-frame clones and drops some. V and J calls and clone size are as listed in that table; D and trimming were resolved from the DNA. The data hold approximately 300,000 clones, with more than 90% observed a single time. The CDR3 totals 15 residues. Germline V gives CDR1 MNHEY, CDR2 SVGAGI. The ends lost 6 bases at V and 3 bases at J; junction bases unmatched: 9.

V usage is TRBV6-5 and J usage is TRBJ2-3; 7 nucleotides align to TRBD1. This clonotype originated in a woman under 40 who had recovered from COVID-19. The sample was PBMCs or T cells enriched from blood (not recorded which). The CDR3 protein is CASSLQGSRTDTQYF. In nucleotides, the CDR3 is TGTGCCAGCAGCTTACAGGGGAGTAGGACAGATACGCAGTATTTT.